Below are 28 T cell receptor beta chains sequenced from a single sample in a study of cytomegalovirus exposure and HLA in healthy donors. The PCR used 60 Vbeta and 13 Jbeta primers. Assay used: immunoSEQ multiplex PCR; TCRdb lists only in-frame clones, some missing. The top ten hold approximately 0.31% of the sample, which has some 190,000 clones, around nine tenths seen once. The sample consisted of PBMCs. These receptors originate from a woman in her 30s in good health and CMV-seronegative.

The genes are TRBV6-1 and TRBJ2-7, with 9 bases lining up with TRBD2. The CDR3 runs to 14 residues. The germline V gene encodes CDR1 MNHNS and CDR2 SASEGT. V was pared by 8 bases and J by 6 bases, with 11 bases of the junction left unmatched. Here the CDR3 DNA reads TGTGCCAGCCTGGAACTAGCGGGCGGGAGCGAGCAGTACTTC. Translating gives CASLELAGGSEQYF.

The chain links TRBV28 to TRBJ1-1, with a possible D match to TRBD1 (6 bases). Germline values: CDR1 MDHEN, CDR2 SYDVKM. V dropped 1 base and J dropped 0 bases, with 18 bases sitting between them. The CDR3 covers 18 residues. CDR3 in DNA: TGTGCCAGCAGTTTATTGAGGGGGTTAGGTGGGATGAACACTGAAGCTTTCTTT. It encodes CASSLLRGLGGMNTEAFF.

The chain recombines TRBV19 with TRBJ1-1; 8 nucleotides align to TRBD1. CDR3 length: 13 amino acids. Germline lookup yields CDR1 LNHDA and CDR2 SQIVND (reference sequence). J gave up 11 bases and V 1 base, and 6 bases lay outside the gene matches. The CDR3 spells CASSIVTGERAFF. CDR3 nucleotide sequence: TGTGCCAGTAGTATAGTGACAGGGGAGAGGGCTTTCTTT.

The chain has TRBV7-3 and TRBJ2-7; TRBD2 might be the D (5 bases). This CDR3 is 15 amino acids long. Germline assignment: CDR1 SGHTA and CDR2 FQGTGA. V gave up 5 bases and J gave up 4 bases, with 18 bases separating them. CDR3 loop: CASSLNRGPIYEQYF. CDR3 coding DNA: TGTGCCAGCAGCCTTAATCGAGGGCCAATTTACGAGCAGTACTTC.

This chain joins TRBV9 and TRBJ2-1, with TRBD1 matching 8 bases. CDR3 size: 16 residues. Trimming took 5 bases from V and 4 from J; bases not matched to a gene: 11. Germline V CDR1 and CDR2: SGDLS, YYNGEE. The chain's CDR3 is CASSETGTGTYNEQFF. The DNA of the CDR3 is TGTGCCAGCAGTGAAACCGGGACAGGAACTTACAATGAGCAGTTCTTC.

For the CDR3, the DNA is TGTGCCAGCAGCGTAGAAGGTGGGACAGGAGGAGAGACCCAGTACTTC. Translating gives CASSVEGGTGGETQYF. V and J are TRBV9 and TRBJ2-5, with 8 bases identical to TRBD1. Germline-derived CDR1 and CDR2 are SGDLS and YYNGEE. Trimming took 0 bases from V and 4 from J; bases not matched to a gene: 8. The CDR3 extends over 16 amino acids.

The chain links TRBV7-8 to TRBJ2-5, with D possibly being TRBD2 (6 bases). Near its end, the DNA agrees better with TRBJ2-7, so the J call may be wrong. There are 15 residues in the CDR3. Germline V gives CDR1 SGHVS, CDR2 FQNEAQ. CDR3 residues: CASSLVTGLNYEQYF. In DNA, the CDR3 is TGTGCCAGCAGCTTAGTAACGGGACTCAACTACGAGCAGTACTTC.

The chain is built from TRBV6-1 and TRBJ2-3; possible D gene TRBD2, 7 bases. Looked up from germline, CDR1 is MNHNS and CDR2 is SASEGT. The CDR3 is made up of 14 amino acids. Trimming took 4 bases from V and 4 from J, leaving 12 bases between them. The CDR3 sequence is CASSVGGGADTQYF. DNA for the CDR3: TGTGCCAGCAGTGTGGGGGGGGGCGCAGATACGCAGTATTTT.

The V and J genes are TRBV15 and TRBJ2-3, with a possible D match to TRBD2 (6 bases). The CDR3 is 16 residues long. V gave up 1 base and J gave up 3 bases, with 14 bases separating them. The germline CDR1 and CDR2 sequences are LNHNV and YYDKDF (reference sequence). CDR3 coding DNA: TGTGCCACCAGCAGAGGGGACCGGGGACTTACAGATACGCAGTATTTT. It is translated as CATSRGDRGLTDTQYF.

The rearrangement joins TRBV7-9 to TRBJ2-1; 9 bases are shared with TRBD2. The length of the CDR3 is 18 residues. In germline, CDR1 is SEHNR, CDR2 FQNEAQ (reference sequence). The V segment lost 5 bases and the J segment 1 base; nucleotides outside the gene matches: 12. The CDR3 sequence is CASSPLTTSGYSYNEQFF. The DNA for the CDR3 is TGTGCCAGCAGCCCCCTTACTACTAGCGGGTATTCCTACAATGAGCAGTTCTTC. Looking up the rest from reference TRBV7-9 and TRBJ2-1 gives the full variable domain: DTGVSQNPRHKITKRGQNVTFRCDPISEHNRLYWYRQTLGQGPEFLTYFQNEAQLEKSRLLSDRFSAERPKGSFSTLEIQRTEQGDSAMYLCASSPLTTSGYSYNEQFFGPGTRLTVL.

The chain has TRBV6-5 and TRBJ2-2; D gene ambiguous. This CDR3 contains 13 residues. CDR1 MNHEY and CDR2 SVGAGI come from the germline V gene. V was pared by 6 bases and J by 3 bases, with 8 bases between. CDR3 coding DNA: TGTGCCAGCAGCTGGGCCCACACCGGGGAGCTGTTTTTT. Amino acids: CASSWAHTGELFF.

The J gene is TRBJ1-6, the V gene TRBV7-2; weak D call: TRBD1 (5 bases). CDR3 length: 13 amino acids. Germline CDR1 reads SGHTA; CDR2 reads FQGNSA. The ends were cut back, 1 base at V and 7 bases at J, with 5 bases in the middle. CDR3 nucleotide sequence: TGTGCCAGCAGCTTAGACAGGAATTCACCCCTCCACTTT. Its translation is CASSLDRNSPLHF.

V gene TRBV6-6 combines with J gene TRBJ1-1; 12 bases are shared with TRBD1. This CDR3 has 16 amino acids. J gave up 5 bases and V 2 bases, and 6 bases lay outside the gene matches. Germline assignment: CDR1 MNHNY and CDR2 SVGAGI (reference sequence). CDR3 sequence reads: CASSYGTGGPGTEAFF. The DNA of the CDR3 is TGTGCCAGCAGTTACGGGACAGGGGGCCCGGGGACTGAAGCTTTCTTT.

The CDR3 sequence: CASTQLAGGVQETQYF. Here the CDR3 DNA reads TGTGCCAGCACCCAACTAGCGGGGGGGGTACAAGAGACCCAGTACTTC. This chain connects TRBV28 to TRBJ2-5, with 13 bases matching TRBD2. The CDR3 runs to 16 residues. Losses at the gene ends were 7 bases for V and 2 bases for J; bases not matched to a gene: 7. Germline CDR1 and CDR2: MDHEN and SYDVKM.

The CDR3 sequence is CASSQLPRQGGTWVTQYF. The DNA for the CDR3 is TGTGCCAGCAGCCAGCTTCCAAGACAGGGGGGAACTTGGGTGACCCAGTACTTC. The chain carries TRBV28 and TRBJ2-5; 9 bases map to TRBD1. V lost 6 bases, J lost 7 bases, and 21 bases stayed unmatched. Germline V gives CDR1 MDHEN, CDR2 SYDVKM. The CDR3 consists of 18 residues.

A single count supports this clone. V usage is TRBV7-9 and J usage is TRBJ2-1, with 14 bases identical to TRBD2. Germline CDR1 and CDR2: SEHNR and FQNEAQ (reference sequence). This CDR3 has 15 amino acids. After removal of 5 bases from V and 8 bases from J, the junction contained 5 bases not matched to a gene. The CDR3 nucleotides are TGTGCCAGCAGCGCGGGGACTAGCGGGAGCCATGAGCAGTTCTTC. Translation gives CASSAGTSGSHEQFF. The full variable domain, its missing parts supplied by reference TRBV7-9 and TRBJ2-1, is DTGVSQNPRHKITKRGQNVTFRCDPISEHNRLYWYRQTLGQGPEFLTYFQNEAQLEKSRLLSDRFSAERPKGSFSTLEIQRTEQGDSAMYLCASSAGTSGSHEQFFGPGTRLTVL.

This clone was seen a single time. This sequence joins TRBV7-8 and TRBJ2-7, with 7 bases aligning to TRBD1. Per germline, CDR1 SGHVS and CDR2 FQNEAQ. CDR3 length: 14 amino acids. The V segment lost 3 bases and the J segment 4 bases; nucleotides outside the gene matches: 6. The CDR3 DNA sequence: TGTGCCAGCAGCTTTCAAGGGGGCACATACGAGCAGTACTTC. This translates into CASSFQGGTYEQYF.

The chain joins TRBV6-1 to TRBJ2-3; 9 bases are a match to TRBD1. The CDR3 sequence is 16 residues long. The germline V gene encodes CDR1 MNHNS and CDR2 SASEGT. V was clipped by 4 bases and J by 6 bases; unmatched bases: 11. CDR3 sequence reads: CASSGPGQGLRDTQYF. DNA of the CDR3: TGTGCCAGCAGTGGCCCGGGACAGGGTCTTAGGGATACGCAGTATTTT.

In regard to this clone: The sample has other DNA sequences that encode this CDR3 too. The rearrangement joins TRBV29-1 to TRBJ2-1; 11 bases align to TRBD2. V lost 5 bases to trimming and J lost 5 bases; unmatched junction nucleotides: 2. The germline V gene encodes CDR1 SQVTM and CDR2 ANQGSEA. The CDR3 totals 13 residues. CDR3 loop: CSVTSGGHNEQFF. For the CDR3, the DNA is TGCAGCGTTACTAGCGGGGGACACAATGAGCAGTTCTTC.

This chain joins TRBV18 and TRBJ2-7, with 11 positions matching TRBD1. The germline gives CDR1 KGHSH, CDR2 LQKENI. This CDR3 contains 14 residues. V lost 3 bases to trimming and J lost 2 bases; unmatched junction nucleotides: 0. The CDR3 sequence is CASSPGQGAYEQYF. In DNA, the CDR3 is TGTGCCAGCTCACCGGGACAGGGGGCCTACGAGCAGTACTTC.

The table lists this clone with a count of one. The genes are TRBV11-3 and TRBJ2-1; the match to TRBD2 covers 10 bases. The CDR3 length is 14 residues. Germline V gene data show CDR1 as SGHNT and CDR2 as YENEEA. The junction had 6 bases not matched to a gene; V was cut back by 4 bases and J by 9 bases. As DNA, the CDR3 is TGTGCCAGCAGCTCGAGGACTAGCGGTAGTGAGCAGTTCTTC. Amino acid sequence: CASSSRTSGSEQFF.

This clone was seen once. This chain's CDR3 is CASSLGVGGRAFF. The CDR3 DNA follows: TGTGCCAGCAGCTTAGGTGTAGGGGGCAGAGCTTTCTTT. J is TRBJ1-1 and V is TRBV7-2; 7 bases align to TRBD1. Unmatched junction bases numbered 6, after V lost 1 base and J lost 10 bases. This CDR3 is built from 13 residues. CDR1 and CDR2 from the germline V gene are SGHTA and FQGNSA.

J is TRBJ2-7 and V is TRBV2; D not resolved. Per the germline V gene, CDR1 is SNHLY and CDR2 is FYNNEI. Trimming shortened V by 1 base and J by 2 bases, and 12 bases separated the two germline ends. The CDR3 covers 15 residues. CDR3 in amino acids: CASSEGAPLTYEQYF. The CDR3 DNA sequence: TGTGCCAGCAGTGAAGGAGCACCTCTAACCTACGAGCAGTACTTC. Complete variable domain (other parts from reference TRBV2 and TRBJ2-7): EPEVTQTPSHQVTQMGQEVILRCVPISNHLYFYWYRQILGQKVEFLVSFYNNEISEKSEIFDDQFSVERPDGSNFTLKIRSTKLEDSAMYFCASSEGAPLTYEQYFGPGTRLTVT.

The V call is TRBV11-2, the J call TRBJ1-4; 9 positions match TRBD1. Per germline, CDR1 SGHAT and CDR2 FQNNGV. V lost 6 bases to trimming and J lost 6 bases; unmatched junction nucleotides: 8. The CDR3 contains 15 residues. CDR3 sequence (DNA): TGTGCCAGCAGGGGGACCGGGACAGGGTATGAAAAACTGTTTTTT. This translates into CASRGTGTGYEKLFF.

This sequence joins TRBV7-2 and TRBJ2-1; the D is unclear. Germline CDR1 SGHTA, CDR2 FQGNSA. The V gene lost 4 bases and the J gene lost 1 base, with 14 bases spanning the gap. The CDR3 contains 16 residues. Here the CDR3 reads CASSYPRSRSYNEQFF. The CDR3 DNA follows: TGTGCCAGCAGCTACCCCCGGAGTAGGTCCTACAATGAGCAGTTCTTC.

This sequence joins TRBV5-5 and TRBJ1-1, with D possibly TRBD1 on 6 matching bases. Trimming pared 0 bases from V and 8 bases from J, leaving 11 bases between. The CDR3 has 13 residues. Germline CDR1 reads SGHKS; CDR2 reads YYEKEE (reference sequence). As DNA, the CDR3 is TGTGCCAGCAGCTTGGGGGTTGGGACAGAAGCTTTCTTT. It codes for CASSLGVGTEAFF.

Only a few counts were recorded for this clone. The chain is built from TRBV7-9 and TRBJ2-1; 12 bases agree with TRBD2. After removal of 6 bases from V and 4 bases from J, the junction contained 13 bases not matched to a gene. CDR1 and CDR2 (germline): SEHNR, FQNEAQ (reference sequence). There are 18 residues in the CDR3. The CDR3 here is CASRPRDLAGGNYNEQFF. CDR3 coding DNA: TGTGCCAGCAGACCACGGGATCTAGCGGGGGGGAATTACAATGAGCAGTTCTTC.

The genes are TRBV7-9 and TRBJ2-1; D is undetermined. CDR3 length: 14 amino acids. CDR1 and CDR2 from the germline V gene are SEHNR and FQNEAQ (reference sequence). V dropped 0 bases and J dropped 5 bases, with 8 bases sitting between them. CDR3 loop: CASSLAVRNNEQFF. CDR3 DNA sequence: TGTGCCAGCAGCTTAGCCGTCAGAAACAATGAGCAGTTCTTC.